The table lists the clone carrying this T cell receptor beta chain with many counts. No antigen is known for it. The data were obtained in a study of CD8+CD57+ T cells in acquired aplastic anemia. About the study: DNA per sorted CD4+ or CD8+ sample ranged roughly 0.19 to 30 ug, averaging about 3 ug.

Germline V gene sequence: CDR1 SEHNR, CDR2 FQNEAQ (reference sequence). J lost 5 bases, V lost 11 bases, and 5 bases had no gene match. CDR3 length: 12 amino acids. Selection for sequencing was limited to patients who had shown CD8+CD57+ cell expansion by flow cytometry. The diagnosis in all patients was severe acquired aplastic anemia. No patient had been given any therapy when blood was sampled. TCR beta VDJ combinations and CDR3 sequences were profiled from genomic DNA. TCRdb fed the reads into MiXCR, producing one record per CDR3 protein. This sample yields approximately 170,000 distinct CDR3 sequences, of which 40% to 55% are seen a single time; about 2.9% belongs to the top ten. Findings of the study overall: Patients had twenty-nine CD8+ CDR3 sequences in common with controls (the shared set).

The sample taken for sequencing was sorted CD4+, CD8+, or CD8+CD57+ T cells (not recorded which) from PBMCs. The TCR comes from a human donor with aplastic anemia. The chain uses TRBV7-9 and TRBJ2-2, with TRBD2 matching over 7 bases. The DNA for the CDR3 is TGTGCCGGCCGGGGGGTGACCGGGGAGCTGTTTTTT. Encoded protein: CAGRGVTGELFF.